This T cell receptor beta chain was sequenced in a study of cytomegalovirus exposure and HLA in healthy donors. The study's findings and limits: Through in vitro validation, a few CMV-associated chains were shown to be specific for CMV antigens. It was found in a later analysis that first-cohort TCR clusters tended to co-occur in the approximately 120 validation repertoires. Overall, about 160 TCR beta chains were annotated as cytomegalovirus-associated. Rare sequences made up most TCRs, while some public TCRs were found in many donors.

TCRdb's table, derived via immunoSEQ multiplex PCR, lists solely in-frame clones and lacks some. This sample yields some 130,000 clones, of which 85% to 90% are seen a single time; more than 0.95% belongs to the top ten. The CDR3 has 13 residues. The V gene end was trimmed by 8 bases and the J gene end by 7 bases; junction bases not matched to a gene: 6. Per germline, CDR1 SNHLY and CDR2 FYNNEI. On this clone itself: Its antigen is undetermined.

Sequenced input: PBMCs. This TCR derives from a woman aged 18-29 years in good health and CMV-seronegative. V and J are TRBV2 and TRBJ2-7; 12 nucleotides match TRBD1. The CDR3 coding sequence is TGTGCCAGCGGGACAGGGGGCCGGTGGGAGCAGTACTTC. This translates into CASGTGGRWEQYF.